This is a list of T cell receptor beta chains from one sample in a study of cytomegalovirus exposure and HLA in healthy donors. Assay: immunoSEQ multiplex PCR; the TCRdb copy retains only in-frame clones and omits some. Of under 200,000 clones in the sample, approximately 86% were seen once. Sequencing input: PBMCs. These receptors all come from a woman in her late teens or twenties in good health and CMV-seronegative. The CDR3 runs from the conserved cysteine through the conserved F or W.

TRBV27	TRBJ1-1	CASSFSVGQGFPEAFF
TRBV19	TRBJ2-5	CASASGEETQYF
TRBV5-1	NA	CASSAGIRYEQYF
TRBV5-1	TRBJ2-1	CASSLSAGGPGEQFF
TRBV11-2	TRBJ1-4	CASSRNWGDEKLFF
TRBV5-4	TRBJ2-5	CASSGGQMIETQYF
TRBV6-5	TRBJ1-2	CASSFGQGFYGYTF
TRBV7-2	TRBJ1-4	CASSLGTEATNEKLFF
TRBV27	TRBJ1-2	CASGARAGNFLGYTF
TRBV19	TRBJ1-2	CASSPPVGRSYGYTF
TRBV5-1	TRBJ1-1	CASSAGTGEAFF